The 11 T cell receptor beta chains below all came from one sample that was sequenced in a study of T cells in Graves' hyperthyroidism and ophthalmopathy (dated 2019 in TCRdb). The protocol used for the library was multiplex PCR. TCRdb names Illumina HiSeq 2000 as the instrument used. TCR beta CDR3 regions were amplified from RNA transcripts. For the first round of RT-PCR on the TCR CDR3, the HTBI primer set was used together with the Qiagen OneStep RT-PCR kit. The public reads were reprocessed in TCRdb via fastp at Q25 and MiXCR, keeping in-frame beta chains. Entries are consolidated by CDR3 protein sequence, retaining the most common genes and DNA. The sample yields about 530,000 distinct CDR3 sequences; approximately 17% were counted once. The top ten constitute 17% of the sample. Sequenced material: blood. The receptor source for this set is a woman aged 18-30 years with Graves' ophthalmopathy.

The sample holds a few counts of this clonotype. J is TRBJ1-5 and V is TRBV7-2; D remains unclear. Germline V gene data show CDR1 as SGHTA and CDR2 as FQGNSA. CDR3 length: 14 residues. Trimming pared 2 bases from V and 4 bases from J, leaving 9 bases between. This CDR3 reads CASSLYEVNQPQHF. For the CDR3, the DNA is TGTGCCAGCAGCTTATACGAGGTTAATCAGCCCCAGCATTTT.

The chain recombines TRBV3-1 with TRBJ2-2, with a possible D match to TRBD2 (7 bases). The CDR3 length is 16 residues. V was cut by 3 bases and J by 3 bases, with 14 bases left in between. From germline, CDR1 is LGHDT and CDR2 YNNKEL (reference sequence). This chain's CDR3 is CASSQGGGGYTGELFF. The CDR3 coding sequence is TGTGCCAGCAGCCAGGGAGGGGGAGGTTACACCGGGGAGCTGTTTTTT.

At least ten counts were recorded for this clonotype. The CDR3 nucleotides read TGTGCCAGCTCACCACTTCAGGGGCGCAATGAGCAGTTCTTC. Its translation: CASSPLQGRNEQFF. The chain couples TRBV18 to TRBJ2-1, with a possible D match to TRBD1 (6 bases). This CDR3 contains 14 residues. CDR1 is KGHSH, CDR2 LQKENI, per germline. V shed 1 base and J shed 6 bases, with 10 bases lying between them.

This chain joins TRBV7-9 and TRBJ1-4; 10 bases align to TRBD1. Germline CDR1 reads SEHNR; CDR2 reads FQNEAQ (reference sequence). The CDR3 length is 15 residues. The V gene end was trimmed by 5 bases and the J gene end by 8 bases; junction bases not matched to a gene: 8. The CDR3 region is CASSPTGGVGEKLFF. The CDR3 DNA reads TGTGCCAGCAGCCCGACAGGGGGCGTAGGGGAAAAACTGTTTTTT.

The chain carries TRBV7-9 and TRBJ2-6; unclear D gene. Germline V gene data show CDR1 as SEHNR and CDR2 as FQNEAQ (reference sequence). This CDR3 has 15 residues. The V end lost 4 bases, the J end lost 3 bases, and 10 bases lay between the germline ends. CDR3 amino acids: CASSSITNGANVLTF. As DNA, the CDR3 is TGTGCCAGCAGCTCAATAACAAATGGGGCCAACGTCCTGACTTTC.

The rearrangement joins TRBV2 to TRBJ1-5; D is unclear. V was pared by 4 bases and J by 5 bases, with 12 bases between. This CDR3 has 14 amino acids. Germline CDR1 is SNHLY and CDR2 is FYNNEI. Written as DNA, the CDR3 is TGTGCCAGCAGTGGGCTGGCCCCGGATCAGCCCCAGCATTTT. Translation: CASSGLAPDQPQHF.

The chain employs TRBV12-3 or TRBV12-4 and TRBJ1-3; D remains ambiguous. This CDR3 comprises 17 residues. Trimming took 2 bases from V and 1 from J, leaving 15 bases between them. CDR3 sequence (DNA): TGTGCCAGCAGTTTATTGGGCTTCGACTCGTCTGGAAACACCATATATTTT. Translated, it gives CASSLLGFDSSGNTIYF.

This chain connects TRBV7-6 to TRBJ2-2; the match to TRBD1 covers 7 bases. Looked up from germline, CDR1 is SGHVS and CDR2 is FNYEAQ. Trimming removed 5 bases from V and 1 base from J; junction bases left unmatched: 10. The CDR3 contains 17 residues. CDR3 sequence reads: CASSPTTTGVNTGELFF. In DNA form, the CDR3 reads TGTGCCAGCAGCCCTACCACCACAGGGGTGAACACCGGGGAGCTGTTTTTT. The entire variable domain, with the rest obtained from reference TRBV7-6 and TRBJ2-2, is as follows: GAGVSQSPRYKVTKRGQDVALRCDPISGHVSLYWYRQALGQGPEFLTYFNYEAQQDKSGLPNDRFSAERPEGSISTLTIQRTEQRDSAMYRCASSPTTTGVNTGELFFGEGSRLTVL.

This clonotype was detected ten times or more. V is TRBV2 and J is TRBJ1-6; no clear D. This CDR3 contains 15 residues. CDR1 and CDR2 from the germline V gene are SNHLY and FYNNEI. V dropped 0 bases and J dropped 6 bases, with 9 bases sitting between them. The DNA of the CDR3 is TGTGCCAGCAGTGAAGCGCTCGGGAGTAATTCACCCCTCCACTTT. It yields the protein CASSEALGSNSPLHF.

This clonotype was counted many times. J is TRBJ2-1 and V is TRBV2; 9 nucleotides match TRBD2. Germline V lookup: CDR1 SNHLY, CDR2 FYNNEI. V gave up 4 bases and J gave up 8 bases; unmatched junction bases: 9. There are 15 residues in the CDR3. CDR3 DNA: TGTGCCAGCAGTGTAGGCGGGGGGGCGGTAGATGAGCAGTTCTTC. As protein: CASSVGGGAVDEQFF. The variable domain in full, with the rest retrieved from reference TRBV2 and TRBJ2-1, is EPEVTQTPSHQVTQMGQEVILRCVPISNHLYFYWYRQILGQKVEFLVSFYNNEISEKSEIFDDQFSVERPDGSNFTLKIRSTKLEDSAMYFCASSVGGGAVDEQFFGPGTRLTVL.

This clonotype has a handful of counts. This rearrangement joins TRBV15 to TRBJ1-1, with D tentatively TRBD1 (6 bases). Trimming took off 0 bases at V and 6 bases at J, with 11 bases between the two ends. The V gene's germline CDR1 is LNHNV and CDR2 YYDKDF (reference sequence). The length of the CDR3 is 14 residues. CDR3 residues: CATSRDQGFAEAFF. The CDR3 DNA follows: TGTGCCACCAGCAGAGATCAGGGGTTCGCTGAAGCTTTCTTT.